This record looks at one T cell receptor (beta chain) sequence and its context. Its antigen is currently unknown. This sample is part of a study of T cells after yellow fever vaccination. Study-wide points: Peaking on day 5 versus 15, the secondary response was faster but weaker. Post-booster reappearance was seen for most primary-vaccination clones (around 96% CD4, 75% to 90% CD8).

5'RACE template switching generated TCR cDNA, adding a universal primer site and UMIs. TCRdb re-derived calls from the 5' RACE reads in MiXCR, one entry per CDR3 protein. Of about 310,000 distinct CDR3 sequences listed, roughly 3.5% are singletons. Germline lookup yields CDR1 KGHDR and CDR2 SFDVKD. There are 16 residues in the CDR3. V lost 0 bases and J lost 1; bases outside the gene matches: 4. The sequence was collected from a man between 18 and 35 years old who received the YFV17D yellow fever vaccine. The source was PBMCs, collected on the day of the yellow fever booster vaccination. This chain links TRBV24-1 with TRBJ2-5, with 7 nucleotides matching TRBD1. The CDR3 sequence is CATSDLSGGTQETQYF. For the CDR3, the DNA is TGTGCCACCAGTGATTTGTCAGGGGGAACCCAAGAGACCCAGTACTTC.